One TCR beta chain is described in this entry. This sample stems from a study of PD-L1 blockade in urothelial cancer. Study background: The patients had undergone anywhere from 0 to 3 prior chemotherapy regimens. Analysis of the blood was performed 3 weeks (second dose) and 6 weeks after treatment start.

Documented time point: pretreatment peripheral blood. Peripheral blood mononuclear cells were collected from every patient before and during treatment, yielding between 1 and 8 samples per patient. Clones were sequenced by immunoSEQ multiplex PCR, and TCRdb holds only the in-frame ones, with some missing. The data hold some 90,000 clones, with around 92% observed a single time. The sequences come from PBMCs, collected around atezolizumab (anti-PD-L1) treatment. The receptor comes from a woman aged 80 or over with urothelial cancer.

The CDR3 here is CASSTGFGRASYEQYF. CDR3 coding DNA: TGTGCCAGTAGTACGGGTTTCGGGAGGGCCTCCTACGAGCAGTACTTC. This sequence joins TRBV19 and TRBJ2-7; 8 nucleotides match TRBD2. The V segment lost 4 bases and the J segment 0 bases; nucleotides outside the gene matches: 8. The CDR3 is 16 residues long. From germline, CDR1 is LNHDA and CDR2 SQIVND (reference sequence).